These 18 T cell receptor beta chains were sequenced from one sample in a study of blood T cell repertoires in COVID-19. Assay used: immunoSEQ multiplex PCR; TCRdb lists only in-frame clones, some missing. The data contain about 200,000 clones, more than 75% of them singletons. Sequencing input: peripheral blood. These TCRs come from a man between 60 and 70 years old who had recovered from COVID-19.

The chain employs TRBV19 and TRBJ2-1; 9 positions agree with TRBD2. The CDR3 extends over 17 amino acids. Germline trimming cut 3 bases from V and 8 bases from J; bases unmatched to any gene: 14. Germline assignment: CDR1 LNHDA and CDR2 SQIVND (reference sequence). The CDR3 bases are TGTGCCAGTAGTATTCCCGGGGCAGCGGGAGGAGGGTATGAGCAGTTCTTC. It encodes CASSIPGAAGGGYEQFF. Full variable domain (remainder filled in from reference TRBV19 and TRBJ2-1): DGGITQSPKYLFRKEGQNVTLSCEQNLNHDAMYWYRQDPGQGLRLIYYSQIVNDFQKGDIAEGYSVSREKKESFPLTVTSAQKNPTAFYLCASSIPGAAGGGYEQFFGPGTRLTVL.

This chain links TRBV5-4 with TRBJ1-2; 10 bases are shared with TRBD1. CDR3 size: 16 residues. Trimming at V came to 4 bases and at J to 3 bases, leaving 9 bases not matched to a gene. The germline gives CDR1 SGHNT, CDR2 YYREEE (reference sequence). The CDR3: CASSPTGTGVDYGYTF. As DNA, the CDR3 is TGTGCCAGCAGCCCTACCGGGACAGGGGTTGACTATGGCTACACCTTC.

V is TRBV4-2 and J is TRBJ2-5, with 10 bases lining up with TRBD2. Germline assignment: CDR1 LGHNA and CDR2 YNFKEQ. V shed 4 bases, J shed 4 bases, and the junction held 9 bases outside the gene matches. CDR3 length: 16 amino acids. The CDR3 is CASSLSGGAGGETQYF. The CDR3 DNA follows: TGTGCCAGCAGCCTGAGCGGGGGGGCAGGTGGAGAGACCCAGTACTTC.

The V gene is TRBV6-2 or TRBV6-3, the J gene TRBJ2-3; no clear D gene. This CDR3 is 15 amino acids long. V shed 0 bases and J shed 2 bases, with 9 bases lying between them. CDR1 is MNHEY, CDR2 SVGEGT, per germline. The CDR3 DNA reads TGTGCCAGCAGTTACTCGGCCCAAAACACAGATACGCAGTATTTT. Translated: CASSYSAQNTDTQYF.

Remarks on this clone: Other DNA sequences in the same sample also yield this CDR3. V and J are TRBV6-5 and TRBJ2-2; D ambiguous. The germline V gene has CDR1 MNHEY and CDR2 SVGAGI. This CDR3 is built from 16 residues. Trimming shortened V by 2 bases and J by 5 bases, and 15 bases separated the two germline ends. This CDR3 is CASSYGLRWRTGELFF. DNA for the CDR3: TGTGCCAGCAGTTACGGTTTGAGGTGGAGAACCGGGGAGCTGTTTTTT.

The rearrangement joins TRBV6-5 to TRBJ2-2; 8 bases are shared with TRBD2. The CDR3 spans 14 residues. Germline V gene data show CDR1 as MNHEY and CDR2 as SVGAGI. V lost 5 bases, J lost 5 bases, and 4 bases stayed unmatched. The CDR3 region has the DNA TGTGCCAGCAGTATGGGACTAGAAACCGGGGAGCTGTTTTTT. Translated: CASSMGLETGELFF.

The CDR3 reads CASSLNEDLGYTF. CDR3 coding DNA: TGTGCCAGCAGTTTAAATGAGGATTTGGGCTACACCTTC. The chain has TRBV12-3 or TRBV12-4 and TRBJ1-2; D is uncertain. The length of the CDR3 is 13 residues. V dropped 2 bases and J dropped 8 bases, with 12 bases sitting between them.

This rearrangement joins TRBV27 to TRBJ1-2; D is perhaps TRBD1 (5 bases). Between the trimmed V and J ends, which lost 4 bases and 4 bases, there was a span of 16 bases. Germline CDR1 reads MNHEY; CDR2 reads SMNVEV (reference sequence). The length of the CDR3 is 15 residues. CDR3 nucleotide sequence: TGTGCCAGCAGTTCCTTAGGGGCCGGCTTCTATGGCTACACCTTC. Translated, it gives CASSSLGAGFYGYTF.

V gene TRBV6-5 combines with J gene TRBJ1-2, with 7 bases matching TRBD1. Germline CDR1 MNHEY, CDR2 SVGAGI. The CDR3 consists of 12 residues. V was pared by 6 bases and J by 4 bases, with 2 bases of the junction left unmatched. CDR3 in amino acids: CASRGTVYGYTF. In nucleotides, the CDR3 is TGTGCCAGCAGAGGGACAGTCTATGGCTACACCTTC.

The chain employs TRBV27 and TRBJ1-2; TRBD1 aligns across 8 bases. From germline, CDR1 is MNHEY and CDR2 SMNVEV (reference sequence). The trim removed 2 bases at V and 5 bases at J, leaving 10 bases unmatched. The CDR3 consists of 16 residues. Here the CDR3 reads CASSLDGAGGGYGYTF. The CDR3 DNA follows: TGTGCCAGCAGTTTAGATGGGGCAGGGGGCGGGTATGGCTACACCTTC.

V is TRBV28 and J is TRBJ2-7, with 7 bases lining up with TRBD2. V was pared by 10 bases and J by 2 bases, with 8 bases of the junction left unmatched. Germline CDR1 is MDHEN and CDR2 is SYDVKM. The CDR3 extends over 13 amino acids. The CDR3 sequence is CAILGGGTYEQYF. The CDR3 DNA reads TGTGCCATCCTTGGGGGGGGGACCTACGAGCAGTACTTC. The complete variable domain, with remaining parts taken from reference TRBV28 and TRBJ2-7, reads DVKVTQSSRYLVKRTGEKVFLECVQDMDHENMFWYRQDPGLGLRLIYFSYDVKMKEKGDIPEGYSVSREKKERFSLILESASTNQTSMYLCAILGGGTYEQYFGPGTRLTVT.

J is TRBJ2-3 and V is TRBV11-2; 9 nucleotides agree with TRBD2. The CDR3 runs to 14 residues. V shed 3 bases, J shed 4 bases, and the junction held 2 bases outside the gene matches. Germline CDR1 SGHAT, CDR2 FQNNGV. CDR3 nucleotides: TGTGCCAGCAGCTTTGGCGGGAGGGCAGATACGCAGTATTTT. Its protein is CASSFGGRADTQYF. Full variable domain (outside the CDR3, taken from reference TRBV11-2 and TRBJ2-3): EAGVAQSPRYKIIEKRQSVAFWCNPISGHATLYWYQQILGQGPKLLIQFQNNGVVDDSQLPKDRFSAERLKGVDSTLKIQPAKLEDSAVYLCASSFGGRADTQYFGPGTRLTVL.

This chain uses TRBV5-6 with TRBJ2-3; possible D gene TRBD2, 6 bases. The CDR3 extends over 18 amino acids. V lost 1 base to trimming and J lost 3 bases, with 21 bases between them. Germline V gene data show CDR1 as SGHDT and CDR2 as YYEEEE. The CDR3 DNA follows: TGTGCCAGCAGCTTGCTAGCGAAGGCTAACGCCGCGACAGATACGCAGTATTTT. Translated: CASSLLAKANAATDTQYF.

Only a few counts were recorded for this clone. The DNA for the CDR3 is TGTGCCAGCAGCACCGGGACATGGAGCTCCTACGAGCAGTACTTC. The encoded protein is CASSTGTWSSYEQYF. This rearrangement joins TRBV11-2 to TRBJ2-7; a weak D match, TRBD1 (6 bases). In germline, CDR1 is SGHAT, CDR2 FQNNGV. V lost 5 bases and J lost 0, with 14 bases in between. This CDR3 has 15 residues.

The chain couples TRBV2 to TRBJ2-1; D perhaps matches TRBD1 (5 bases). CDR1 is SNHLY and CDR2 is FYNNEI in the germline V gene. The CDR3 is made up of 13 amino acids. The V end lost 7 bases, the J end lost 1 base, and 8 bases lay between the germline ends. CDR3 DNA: TGTGCCAGCAAGGCAGGGTCCTACAATGAGCAGTTCTTC. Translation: CASKAGSYNEQFF.

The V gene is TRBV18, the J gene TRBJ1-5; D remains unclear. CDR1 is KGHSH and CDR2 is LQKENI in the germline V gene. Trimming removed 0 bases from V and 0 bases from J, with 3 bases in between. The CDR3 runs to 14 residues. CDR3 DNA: TGTGCCAGCTCACCACCTTATAGCAATCAGCCCCAGCATTTT. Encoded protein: CASSPPYSNQPQHF.

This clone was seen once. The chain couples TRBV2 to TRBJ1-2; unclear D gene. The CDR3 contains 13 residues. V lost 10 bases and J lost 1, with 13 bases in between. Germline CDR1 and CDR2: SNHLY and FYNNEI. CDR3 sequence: CAIRAPVNYGYTF. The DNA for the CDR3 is TGTGCCATCCGAGCCCCGGTTAACTATGGCTACACCTTC.

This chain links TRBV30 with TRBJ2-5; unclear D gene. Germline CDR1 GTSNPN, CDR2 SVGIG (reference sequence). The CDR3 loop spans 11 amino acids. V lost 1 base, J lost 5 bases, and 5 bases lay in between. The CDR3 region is CAWSGAETQYF. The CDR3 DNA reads TGTGCCTGGAGTGGAGCCGAGACCCAGTACTTC. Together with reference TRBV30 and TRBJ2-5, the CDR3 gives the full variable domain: SQTIHQWPATLVQPVGSPLSLECTVEGTSNPNLYWYRQAAGRGLQLLFYSVGIGQISSEVPQNLSASRPQDRQFILSSKKLLLSDSGFYLCAWSGAETQYFGPGTRLLVL.